A single sample gave rise to the 3 T cell receptor beta chains below, sequenced in a study of blood T cell repertoires in COVID-19. Assay used: immunoSEQ multiplex PCR; TCRdb lists only in-frame clones, some missing. This table has 150,000 to 190,000 clones, about 86% appearing once. Sample: PBMCs or T cells enriched from blood (not recorded which). These receptors all come from a man aged 50 to 60 who had recovered from COVID-19.

This chain joins TRBV6-1 and TRBJ2-5; 10 bases align to TRBD2. Germline CDR1 is MNHNS and CDR2 is SASEGT. The CDR3 is made up of 15 amino acids. V dropped 4 bases and J dropped 2; count of bases not matched to a gene: 4. CDR3 sequence: CASSGVSGGQETQYF. CDR3 coding DNA: TGTGCCAGCAGTGGAGTTAGCGGGGGGCAAGAGACCCAGTACTTC.

CDR3: CASRTSTDTQYF. As DNA, the CDR3 is TGTGCCAGCAGAACTAGCACAGATACGCAGTATTTT. This chain joins TRBV6-5 and TRBJ2-3; D not resolved. Trimming stripped 6 bases from V and 0 bases from J, with 4 bases between. Looked up from germline, CDR1 is MNHEY and CDR2 is SVGAGI. The CDR3 extends over 12 amino acids.

The chain joins TRBV7-2 to TRBJ2-2, with TRBD1 matching over 7 bases. CDR3 length: 15 amino acids. V shed 5 bases, J shed 1 base, and the junction held 4 bases outside the gene matches. The germline gives CDR1 SGHTA, CDR2 FQGNSA. Here the CDR3 reads CASSAYRGNTGELFF. The CDR3 DNA reads TGTGCCAGCAGCGCCTACAGGGGGAACACCGGGGAGCTGTTTTTT.